This entry is about one T cell receptor beta chain. This record belongs to a study of T cell responses to AZD1222 COVID-19 vaccine. Assay used: immunoSEQ multiplex PCR; TCRdb lists only in-frame clones, some missing. The sample contains more than 140,000 clones, more than 80% of which appear only once. From germline, CDR1 is ENHRY and CDR2 SYGVKD. With V trimmed by 0 bases and J by 2 bases, 13 bases remained unmatched. The CDR3 spans 21 residues. This sequence joins TRBV10-3 and TRBJ2-4, with TRBD2 matching 13 bases. Here the sequenced sample was peripheral blood, taken on day 0 of MenACWY control vaccination. This receptor was identified in an adult in good health. In nucleotides, the CDR3 is TGTGCCATCAGTGAGTCGAATCCAGGACTAGCGGGGGACCCACCCAAAAACATTCAGTACTTC. Its translation: CAISESNPGLAGDPPKNIQYF.